This passage covers 24 T cell receptor beta chains from one sample sequenced in a study of T-cell memory formation after mild COVID-19 (dated by TCRdb to the early 2020s). Libraries were constructed by 5' RACE. Sequencing took place on an Illumina NovaSeq 6000. TCRdb's own reprocessing of the public reads used fastp at Q25 and MiXCR and kept productive beta chains. Rows with one shared CDR3 protein collapse into an entry with the most common genes and DNA. The sample table shows roughly 250,000 distinct CDR3 sequences, and around 17% are seen once. Around a fifth of the sample rests with the top ten. The sequenced sample consisted of PBMCs or a T cell subset sorted from them (not recorded which). The receptor source for this set is a man aged 18 to 29 who had mild COVID-19 (a few samples of this study predate the infection). The sample titles of this study are shuffled in the database, so cell type and time point are left out; the donor was told from shared clones.

This clonotype was seen more than once but under ten times. This chain connects TRBV5-1 to TRBJ2-5; 7 bases line up with TRBD2. This CDR3 is 14 amino acids long. J gave up 5 bases and V 0 bases, and 4 bases lay outside the gene matches. The germline gives CDR1 SGHRS, CDR2 YFSETQ. The CDR3 sequence: CASSLALGGETQYF. CDR3 nucleotides: TGCGCCAGCAGCTTGGCCCTGGGGGGGGAGACCCAGTACTTC.

This clonotype turned up a few times. CDR3 sequence (DNA): TGTGCCACCAGCAGAGACTCCTATAATTCACCCCTCCACTTT. Translation gives CATSRDSYNSPLHF. J is TRBJ1-6 and V is TRBV15; D ambiguous. V was clipped by 0 bases and J by 0 bases, with 0 bases between them. Germline values: CDR1 LNHNV, CDR2 YYDKDF (reference sequence). There are 14 residues in the CDR3. Full variable domain (missing parts from reference TRBV15 and TRBJ1-6): DAMVIQNPRYQVTQFGKPVTLSCSQTLNHNVMYWYQQKSSQAPKLLFHYYDKDFNNEADTPDNFQSRRPNTSFCFLDIRSPGLGDTAMYLCATSRDSYNSPLHFGNGTRLTVT.

Many counts were recorded for this clonotype. The DNA for the CDR3 is TGCGCCAGCAGCCAGGGTGCGACTAGCGGATCCTACGAGCAGTACTTC. Encoded protein: CASSQGATSGSYEQYF. V and J are TRBV4-3 and TRBJ2-7; 9 bases align to TRBD2. The trim removed 3 bases at V and 1 base at J, leaving 7 bases unmatched. The CDR3 is 16 residues long. CDR1 LGHNA and CDR2 YSLEER come from the germline V gene.

J is TRBJ1-4 and V is TRBV4-1; D not resolved. CDR3 length: 14 residues. From germline, CDR1 is MGHRA and CDR2 YSYEKL. Trimming removed 3 bases from V and 11 bases from J, with 16 bases in between. Written as DNA, the CDR3 is TGCGCCAGCAGCCAGATAATGGACGGCTCGAAACTGTTTTTT. This gives the protein CASSQIMDGSKLFF.

This chain uses TRBV29-1 with TRBJ1-1; D perhaps matches TRBD1 (6 bases). Germline CDR1 is SQVTM and CDR2 is ANQGSEA. The CDR3 has 13 amino acids. Trimming stripped 7 bases from V and 5 bases from J, with 17 bases between. The CDR3 sequence is CSAGTLAGTEAFF. CDR3 sequence (DNA): TGCAGCGCCGGGACACTCGCGGGTACTGAAGCTTTCTTT.

This clonotype was observed a few times. The rearrangement joins TRBV30 to TRBJ2-3; D gene uncertain. The V gene's germline CDR1 is GTSNPN and CDR2 SVGIG (reference sequence). V dropped 2 bases and J dropped 1 base, with 13 bases sitting between them. The CDR3 has 15 residues. The CDR3 bases are TGTGCCTGGAGTTGGGTGGGGTTCGGCACAGATACGCAGTATTTT. Translated: CAWSWVGFGTDTQYF.

The genes are TRBV20-1 and TRBJ2-7, with 7 bases that match TRBD1. With V trimmed by 5 bases and J by 5 bases, 12 bases remained unmatched. The CDR3 is 14 amino acids. Germline CDR1 DFQATT, CDR2 SNEGSKA (reference sequence). The CDR3: CSAAWDRWSHEQYF. As DNA, the CDR3 is TGCAGTGCTGCCTGGGACAGATGGTCCCACGAGCAGTACTTC.

This clonotype was seen many times. The chain uses TRBV5-1 and TRBJ2-3; tentatively, D is TRBD2 (6 bases). The CDR3 totals 18 residues. Germline lookup yields CDR1 SGHRS and CDR2 YFSETQ. The V and J ends lost 1 base and 2 bases respectively, with 20 bases between them. CDR3 amino acids: CASSLLGLEMGLTDTQYF. CDR3 nucleotide sequence: TGCGCCAGCAGCTTGTTGGGGCTAGAGATGGGACTCACAGATACGCAGTATTTT.

The CDR3 DNA reads as TGTGCCACCAGTGGCGGCTCAAATGAAAAACTGTTTTTT. This translates into CATSGGSNEKLFF. This chain joins TRBV24-1 and TRBJ1-4; D gene unclear. The CDR3 spans 13 residues. Between the trimmed V and J ends, which lost 5 bases and 5 bases, there was a span of 8 bases. Germline CDR1 KGHDR, CDR2 SFDVKD.

The chain uses TRBV6-5 and TRBJ2-5; D may be TRBD2 (7 bases). Between the trimmed V and J ends, which lost 5 bases and 4 bases, there was a span of 14 bases. Germline values: CDR1 MNHEY, CDR2 SVGAGI. This CDR3 is built from 14 residues. DNA of the CDR3: TGTGCCAGCAGTACCGGGGGGCGCGGAGAGACCCAGTACTTC. The encoded protein is CASSTGGRGETQYF.

The chain recombines TRBV20-1 with TRBJ1-4, with D possibly being TRBD1 (5 bases). There are 16 residues in the CDR3. Germline CDR1 and CDR2: DFQATT and SNEGSKA (reference sequence). V lost 6 bases, J lost 1 base, and 18 bases lay in between. CDR3 region: CSATPGTLRTNEKLFF. The CDR3 bases are TGCAGTGCCACACCCGGGACCCTACGAACTAATGAAAAACTGTTTTTT.

This clonotype was seen ten or more times. This chain links TRBV20-1 with TRBJ2-7; TRBD1 might be the D (5 bases). The CDR3 extends over 12 amino acids. The V gene lost 1 base and the J gene lost 3 bases, with 7 bases spanning the gap. The germline CDR1 and CDR2 sequences are DFQATT and SNEGSKA (reference sequence). As DNA, the CDR3 is TGCAGTGCTAGAGGCAGGGTCTACGAGCAGTACTTC. Amino acid sequence: CSARGRVYEQYF.

CDR3 nucleotides: TGTGCCAGCAGTTACTCTCTAGGGGGTGAAAAACTGTTTTTT. It is translated as CASSYSLGGEKLFF. The J gene is TRBJ1-4, the V gene TRBV6-6; a possible D gene is TRBD1 (6 bases). CDR1 and CDR2 (germline): MNHNY, SVGAGI (reference sequence). The CDR3 runs 14 residues. The germline V and J ends were trimmed by 0 bases and 7 bases, with 9 bases remaining between them.

This clonotype was seen a few times. The chain recombines TRBV20-1 with TRBJ1-1; TRBD1 aligns across 8 bases. The CDR3 spans 16 residues. V shed 1 base and J 0 bases; nucleotides not matched to a gene: 7. Germline CDR1 and CDR2: DFQATT and SNEGSKA (reference sequence). CDR3 nucleotide sequence: TGCAGTGCTAGAGCGGGACAGGCAAATATGAACACTGAAGCTTTCTTT. It yields the protein CSARAGQANMNTEAFF.

DNA for the CDR3: TGCGCCAGCAGCTGGGGCAGGGGGCGAGACACTGAAGCTTTCTTT. Protein sequence: CASSWGRGRDTEAFF. The V call is TRBV5-1, the J call TRBJ1-1; 8 bases map to TRBD1. The CDR3 contains 15 residues. The V gene end was trimmed by 3 bases and the J gene end by 3 bases; junction bases not matched to a gene: 7. CDR1 SGHRS and CDR2 YFSETQ come from the germline V gene. The full variable domain, rest sourced from reference TRBV5-1 and TRBJ1-1, is KAGVTQTPRYLIKTRGQQVTLSCSPISGHRSVSWYQQTPGQGLQFLFEYFSETQRNKGNFPGRFSGRQFSNSRSEMNVSTLELGDSALYLCASSWGRGRDTEAFFGQGTRLTVV.

This clonotype was found a few times. The chain links TRBV7-2 to TRBJ2-5; 8 nucleotides agree with TRBD2. Trimming at V came to 4 bases and at J to 9 bases, leaving 10 bases not matched to a gene. The length of the CDR3 is 14 residues. Per germline, CDR1 SGHTA and CDR2 FQGNSA. The DNA for the CDR3 is TGTGCCAGCAGCTCGGGACTAGAAGGTTCGGCCCAGTACTTC. It is translated as CASSSGLEGSAQYF.

This sequence joins TRBV27 and TRBJ2-1; 9 nucleotides align to TRBD1. Germline V gene data show CDR1 as MNHEY and CDR2 as SMNVEV (reference sequence). The CDR3 contains 12 residues. J was trimmed by 9 bases and V by 6 bases; bases with no gene match: 3. CDR3 coding DNA: TGTGCCAGCAGCAACAGGGGGCTTGAGCAGTTCTTC. It specifies CASSNRGLEQFF.

The table lists this clonotype with many counts. V gene TRBV7-2 combines with J gene TRBJ1-5; TRBD1 aligns across 8 bases. With 3 bases clipped from V and 7 bases from J, the junction kept 8 bases outside the gene matches. Looked up from germline, CDR1 is SGHTA and CDR2 is FQGNSA. The CDR3 length is 15 residues. CDR3 residues: CASSFSSGGVQPQHF. The DNA of the CDR3 is TGTGCCAGCAGCTTTAGTTCAGGGGGCGTGCAGCCCCAGCATTTT.

The V and J genes are TRBV9 and TRBJ2-3, with TRBD2 matching over 9 bases. The trim removed 3 bases at V and 4 bases at J, leaving 9 bases unmatched. The germline gives CDR1 SGDLS, CDR2 YYNGEE. This CDR3 is 16 amino acids long. The CDR3 coding sequence is TGTGCCAGCAGCGCCCGAAAGCGCGGGGGGGCAGATACGCAGTATTTT. Its translation: CASSARKRGGADTQYF.

The rearrangement links TRBV2 to TRBJ1-6; D is undetermined. Germline lookup yields CDR1 SNHLY and CDR2 FYNNEI. The CDR3 covers 15 residues. V was clipped by 3 bases and J by 7 bases, with 13 bases between them. The CDR3 sequence is CASSEGTSGNSPLHF. In DNA form, the CDR3 reads TGTGCCAGCAGTGAGGGTACCAGCGGGAATTCACCCCTCCACTTT.

The chain uses TRBV24-1 and TRBJ2-2; no reliable D call. V was shortened by 1 base and J by 6 bases, with 2 bases between the two germline ends. Looked up from germline, CDR1 is KGHDR and CDR2 is SFDVKD. This CDR3 spans 12 amino acids. The CDR3 reads CATSDFSGELFF. CDR3 sequence (DNA): TGTGCCACCAGTGATTTTTCCGGGGAGCTGTTTTTT.

This clonotype was seen more than once but under ten times. The chain employs TRBV7-2 and TRBJ2-5; a possible D gene is TRBD1 (5 bases). This CDR3 contains 13 residues. The germline V gene encodes CDR1 SGHTA and CDR2 FQGNSA. V was clipped by 5 bases and J by 1 base, with 8 bases between them. For the CDR3, the DNA is TGTGCCAGCAGCGCGGACACCCAAGAGACCCAGTACTTC. Translating it yields CASSADTQETQYF.

The V and J genes are TRBV2 and TRBJ2-3; TRBD2 agrees at 9 bases. The CDR3 covers 16 residues. The germline gives CDR1 SNHLY, CDR2 FYNNEI. Trimming at V came to 0 bases and at J to 5 bases, leaving 6 bases not matched to a gene. The CDR3 DNA is TGTGCCAGCAGTGAAGCGCTGGCGGGGGGGGGAGATACGCAGTATTTT. As protein: CASSEALAGGGDTQYF.

In its sample, this clonotype was seen many times. The chain uses TRBV4-1 and TRBJ1-1; D is ambiguous. CDR3 length: 13 amino acids. The V end was cut by 3 bases, the J end by 3 bases, with 8 bases between. CDR1 and CDR2 from the germline V gene are MGHRA and YSYEKL. CDR3 in DNA: TGCGCCAGCAGCCATCTATCGTACACTGAAGCTTTCTTT. Encoded protein: CASSHLSYTEAFF.